Following are 14 T cell receptor beta chains from one sample sequenced in a study of blood T cells in healthy people across ages. Alongside a J-beta primer mix, a sample-barcoded 5' primer served in a second PCR lasting roughly 6 to 11 cycles. TCRdb recomputed calls from the 5' RACE reads with MiXCR, one row per CDR3 protein. In the table there are roughly 1.5 million distinct CDR3 sequences, roughly 43% of which are singletons. The sequencing input was blood. The receptors here all came from a young woman in good health.

V is TRBV20-1 and J is TRBJ2-2; D is undetermined. V was cut by 6 bases and J by 0 bases, with 8 bases left in between. CDR1 is DFQATT, CDR2 SNEGSKA, per germline (reference sequence). This CDR3 has 13 amino acids. The CDR3 reads CSAPGSNTGELFF. CDR3 DNA: TGCAGTGCCCCAGGATCGAACACCGGGGAGCTGTTTTTT.

The V and J genes are TRBV11-2 and TRBJ2-3; D perhaps matches TRBD1 (6 bases). CDR1 and CDR2 from the germline V gene are SGHAT and FQNNGV. The CDR3 totals 14 residues. The V end lost 2 bases, the J end lost 5 bases, and 11 bases lay between the germline ends. Here the CDR3 reads CASSLMFRGDTQYF. The CDR3 DNA sequence: TGTGCCAGCAGCTTAATGTTCAGGGGAGATACGCAGTATTTT.

V and J are TRBV29-1 and TRBJ2-3; D remains unclear. The V and J ends lost 4 bases and 4 bases respectively, with 12 bases between them. The CDR3 is made up of 13 amino acids. CDR1 is SQVTM, CDR2 ANQGSEA, per germline. The CDR3 spells CSVAPAEADTQYF. As DNA, the CDR3 is TGCAGCGTTGCCCCGGCAGAGGCAGATACGCAGTATTTT.

The J gene is TRBJ2-1, the V gene TRBV13; D remains ambiguous. Trimming took off 3 bases at V and 4 bases at J, with 16 bases between the two ends. Germline V lookup: CDR1 PRHDT, CDR2 FYEKMQ (reference sequence). The CDR3 length is 16 residues. The CDR3 DNA sequence: TGTGCCAGCAGCTTCTTTGGTGGGTCTCGATACAATGAGCAGTTCTTC. It translates to CASSFFGGSRYNEQFF.

J is TRBJ2-4 and V is TRBV27; 13 bases are a match to TRBD2. Trimming at V came to 5 bases and at J to 1 base, leaving 14 bases not matched to a gene. The germline gives CDR1 MNHEY, CDR2 SMNVEV (reference sequence). CDR3 length: 20 amino acids. The chain's CDR3 is CASSPLLGLAGVKAKNIQYF. In DNA form, the CDR3 reads TGTGCCAGCAGTCCCCTCCTCGGACTAGCGGGAGTAAAGGCCAAAAACATTCAGTACTTC.

In the case of this clonotype: At one end the junction does not follow the germline gene, possibly because of a read error. V and J are TRBV20-1 and TRBJ1-5; D is unresolved. Germline V lookup: CDR1 DFQATT, CDR2 SNEGSKA (reference sequence). This CDR3 comprises 12 residues. CDR3 loop: CRARKGRQPQHF. The CDR3 bases are TGCAGGGCTAGAAAAGGACGACAGCCCCAGCATTTT.

The chain joins TRBV2 to TRBJ2-1; no reliable D call. The length of the CDR3 is 14 residues. The ends were cut back, 2 bases at V and 4 bases at J, with 9 bases in the middle. Germline V lookup: CDR1 SNHLY, CDR2 FYNNEI. The CDR3 region is CASSEPDKYNEQFF. CDR3 bases: TGTGCCAGCAGTGAACCCGACAAGTACAATGAGCAGTTCTTC.

The chain couples TRBV29-1 to TRBJ1-4, with unresolved D. This CDR3 is built from 11 residues. Looked up from germline, CDR1 is SQVTM and CDR2 is ANQGSEA. Between the trimmed V and J ends, which lost 4 bases and 8 bases, there was a span of 8 bases. The CDR3 sequence is CSVAEVEKLFF. The CDR3, as DNA: TGCAGCGTTGCAGAGGTCGAAAAACTGTTTTTT.

The V and J genes are TRBV4-3 and TRBJ1-1; D not certain. Trimming pared 0 bases from V and 2 bases from J, leaving 19 bases between. Germline assignment: CDR1 LGHNA and CDR2 YSLEER. The CDR3 is made up of 18 amino acids. In nucleotides, the CDR3 is TGCGCCAGCAGCCAAGATACGGCCAGGATGGTCGGCAACACTGAAGCTTTCTTT. This gives the protein CASSQDTARMVGNTEAFF.

This clonotype was counted only a few times. The chain couples TRBV27 to TRBJ1-1, with 7 bases that match TRBD1. CDR3 length: 15 residues. The junction had 6 bases not matched to a gene; V was cut back by 5 bases and J by 0 bases. The V gene's germline CDR1 is MNHEY and CDR2 SMNVEV (reference sequence). The CDR3 DNA reads TGTGCCAGCAGTACGGGACAGCACATGAACACTGAAGCTTTCTTT. Translated, it gives CASSTGQHMNTEAFF.

This chain joins TRBV10-3 and TRBJ1-2; D is undetermined. The germline CDR1 and CDR2 sequences are ENHRY and SYGVKD. CDR3 length equals 16 residues. The V and J ends lost 5 bases and 0 bases respectively, with 16 bases between them. CDR3 coding DNA: TGTGCCATCAGTACGGCACAAGGAGGGCCTAACTATGGCTACACCTTC. The encoded protein is CAISTAQGGPNYGYTF.

In its sample, this clonotype was seen a few times. This chain links TRBV30 with TRBJ1-1; D gene ambiguous. Germline-derived CDR1 and CDR2 are GTSNPN and SVGIG (reference sequence). CDR3 size: 12 residues. The V end lost 2 bases, the J end lost 4 bases, and 8 bases lay between the germline ends. The CDR3 reads CAWSILGTEAFF. The CDR3 coding sequence is TGTGCCTGGAGTATCTTGGGCACTGAAGCTTTCTTT.

The J gene is TRBJ2-3, the V gene TRBV29-1, with TRBD2 as a possible D gene (6 bases). Germline CDR1 SQVTM, CDR2 ANQGSEA. V shed 1 base and J shed 0 bases, with 35 bases lying between them. The CDR3 covers 23 residues. DNA of the CDR3: TGCAGCGTTGAAGGCCCCCGCCGGGACTCAAGGAGCTTGTTTGGCGCGAGCACAGATACGCAGTATTTT. Translation gives CSVEGPRRDSRSLFGASTDTQYF.

This clonotype has a handful of counts. The CDR3 loop is CASSYGGGGVEDEQFF. CDR3 sequence (DNA): TGTGCCAGCAGTTATGGGGGCGGGGGGGTGGAGGATGAGCAGTTCTTC. The chain is built from TRBV12-3 or TRBV12-4 and TRBJ2-1; the match to TRBD2 covers 9 bases. CDR3 length: 16 residues. The ends lost 4 bases at V and 8 bases at J; junction bases unmatched: 12.